This TCR beta chain was sequenced during a study of blood T cells in healthy people across ages. With a J-beta primer mix and a sample-barcoded 5' primer, a second PCR ran roughly 6 to 11 cycles. TCRdb analysed the 5' RACE reads with MiXCR anew, one entry per CDR3 protein. The sample includes 1.5 million to 2 million distinct CDR3 sequences, 25% to 30% seen only once; the top ten take 7.7%. Total RNA, at least 6 micrograms per sample, came from PBMCs. The receptor comes from a woman aged 25 to 45 in good health. The material sequenced was blood.

The CDR3, as DNA: TGTGCCAGCAGCTTAGGGGACATACCTGTCTCCTATAATTCACCCCTCCACTTT. It translates to CASSLGDIPVSYNSPLHF. The chain is built from TRBV7-9 and TRBJ1-6; D is perhaps TRBD1 (6 bases). This CDR3 region has 18 residues. CDR1 SEHNR and CDR2 FQNEAQ come from the germline V gene (reference sequence). Trimming left V 1 base short and J 0 bases short, with 13 bases between. The entire variable domain, with the rest obtained from reference TRBV7-9 and TRBJ1-6, is as follows: DTGVSQNPRHKITKRGQNVTFRCDPISEHNRLYWYRQTLGQGPEFLTYFQNEAQLEKSRLLSDRFSAERPKGSFSTLEIQRTEQGDSAMYLCASSLGDIPVSYNSPLHFGNGTRLTVT.